This passage covers 20 T cell receptor beta chains from one sample sequenced in a study of T cells in Graves' hyperthyroidism and ophthalmopathy. RNA transcripts yielded amplified TCR beta CDR3 regions. The study used the HTBI primer set for a first-round RT-PCR of the TCR CDR3. TCRdb re-called the multiplex PCR reads through MiXCR, storing one row per CDR3 protein. The sample has about 560,000 distinct CDR3 sequences; over 15% are singletons. Sequencing was carried out using blood. Source of these receptors: a woman under 30 with Graves' hyperthyroidism.

The chain combines TRBV20-1 with TRBJ2-6; D gene ambiguous. Trimming cost V 3 bases and J 2 bases, with 8 bases left between them. There are 14 residues in the CDR3. The germline V gene encodes CDR1 DFQATT and CDR2 SNEGSKA (reference sequence). CDR3 loop: CSASAVPGANVLTF. CDR3 DNA: TGCAGTGCTAGTGCCGTCCCTGGGGCCAACGTCCTGACTTTC.

Details on this clonotype: The junction does not match germline at one end; this may be a read error. The V call is TRBV20-1, the J call TRBJ2-1, with 7 nucleotides matching TRBD2. CDR3 length: 14 amino acids. The germline V gene encodes CDR1 DFQATT and CDR2 SNEGSKA (reference sequence). In nucleotides, the CDR3 is TGCAGTGCTCGACTTAGCGGGTCCTACAGTGAGCAGTTCTTC. This encodes CSARLSGSYSEQFF.

This clonotype was seen repeatedly, ten times or more. The V and J genes are TRBV20-1 and TRBJ2-7; 7 bases align to TRBD1. The CDR3 runs 13 residues. V was pared by 0 bases and J by 8 bases, with 7 bases of the junction left unmatched. Germline CDR1 reads DFQATT; CDR2 reads SNEGSKA (reference sequence). The DNA for the CDR3 is TGCAGTGCTAGAGAGTACAGGGGTATTAAGCAGTACTTC. Encoded protein: CSAREYRGIKQYF.

V usage is TRBV19 and J usage is TRBJ1-1, with a possible D match to TRBD1 (6 bases). Germline V lookup: CDR1 LNHDA, CDR2 SQIVND (reference sequence). The CDR3 contains 14 residues. The V gene lost 4 bases and the J gene lost 4 bases, with 13 bases spanning the gap. The CDR3 nucleotides read TGTGCCAGTAGTACCTCACAGGGCCGCACTGAAGCTTTCTTT. Translated, it gives CASSTSQGRTEAFF.

This clonotype was seen many times. This chain joins TRBV20-1 and TRBJ2-1, with TRBD2 as a possible D gene (6 bases). Germline V gene sequence: CDR1 DFQATT, CDR2 SNEGSKA (reference sequence). The CDR3 is 16 amino acids. V lost 0 bases and J 4 bases, leaving 16 bases between the germline ends. The CDR3: CSARDGLGGDYNEQFF. CDR3 bases: TGCAGTGCTAGAGACGGGTTGGGCGGGGATTACAATGAGCAGTTCTTC.

The chain has TRBV30 and TRBJ2-7; 8 positions match TRBD1. Trimming removed 7 bases from V and 4 bases from J; junction bases left unmatched: 3. Per germline, CDR1 GTSNPN and CDR2 SVGIG (reference sequence). The CDR3 is made up of 11 amino acids. The CDR3 DNA is TGTGCCTTGGGACAGGTTTACGAGCAGTACTTC. Amino acids: CALGQVYEQYF.

The rearrangement links TRBV7-2 to TRBJ1-1; D possibly corresponds to TRBD1 (5 bases). Trimming took off 0 bases at V and 4 bases at J, with 12 bases between the two ends. The CDR3 sequence is 15 residues long. Germline CDR1 and CDR2: SGHTA and FQGNSA. In DNA form, the CDR3 reads TGTGCCAGCAGCTTAGCGGTTGGGAGGGGCACTGAAGCTTTCTTT. The encoded protein is CASSLAVGRGTEAFF.

This clonotype has only a few counts. The chain combines TRBV15 with TRBJ1-3; no reliable D call. Trimming took 0 bases from V and 2 from J, leaving 2 bases between them. The CDR3 has 13 residues. Germline CDR1 reads LNHNV; CDR2 reads YYDKDF (reference sequence). CDR3 loop: CATSRDTGNTIYF. CDR3 coding DNA: TGTGCCACCAGCAGAGATACTGGAAACACCATATATTTT.

This clonotype was observed at least ten times. The gene calls are TRBV28 and TRBJ1-5; possibly TRBD1 for D (5 bases). Trimming took off 1 base at V and 2 bases at J, with 9 bases between the two ends. Germline lookup yields CDR1 MDHEN and CDR2 SYDVKM. The CDR3 is 15 residues long. The CDR3 spells CASSLLGQGNQPQHF. CDR3 sequence (DNA): TGTGCCAGCAGTTTATTGGGGCAGGGCAATCAGCCCCAGCATTTT.

For this clonotype: A read error may produce the germline difference seen at one junction end. The chain carries TRBV18 and TRBJ2-5; unclear D gene. The CDR3 length is 14 residues. Germline V gene sequence: CDR1 KGHSH, CDR2 LQKENI. CDR3 in amino acids: CASSPREAQEIQYF. DNA of the CDR3: TGTGCCAGCTCACCCCGAGAGGCCCAAGAGATCCAGTACTTC.

The chain employs TRBV7-2 and TRBJ1-3; D not resolved. The CDR3 is made up of 11 amino acids. CDR1 is SGHTA and CDR2 is FQGNSA in the germline V gene. Between the trimmed V and J ends, which lost 6 bases and 3 bases, there was a span of 3 bases. The CDR3, as DNA: TGTGCCAGCAGAGTTGGAAACACCATATATTTT. Protein: CASRVGNTIYF.

This clonotype turned up a few times. The chain has TRBV6-1 and TRBJ1-3; TRBD1 might be the D (5 bases). Per the germline V gene, CDR1 is MNHNS and CDR2 is SASEGT. This CDR3 is 14 amino acids long. V shed 5 bases and J shed 2 bases, with 10 bases lying between them. The CDR3 coding sequence is TGTGCCAGCAGTCAACGGGGGGCTGGAAACACCATATATTTT. Encoded protein: CASSQRGAGNTIYF.

In its sample, this clonotype was seen a few times. The chain links TRBV20-1 to TRBJ1-2, with 8 positions matching TRBD1. The CDR3 is 15 amino acids. The J segment lost 6 bases and the V segment lost 0 bases, leaving 9 bases of the junction unmatched. Germline V gene lookup returns CDR1 DFQATT and CDR2 SNEGSKA (reference sequence). CDR3 in DNA: TGCAGTGCTAGAGATCCGACAGGGGATCTCGATGGCTACACCTTC. It specifies CSARDPTGDLDGYTF.

For this clonotype: One end of the junction does not line up with germline, which may come from a read error. The chain links TRBV12-3 or TRBV12-4 to TRBJ1-1; D gene unclear. There are 15 residues in the CDR3. The DNA of the CDR3 is TGTGCCAGCAGTTTAAACGGAATCATGAACACTGAAGCTCTCTTT. Translation gives CASSLNGIMNTEALF.

This clonotype turned up a few times. The chain is built from TRBV5-4 and TRBJ2-3, with 7 bases matching TRBD1. Unmatched junction bases numbered 5, after V lost 4 bases and J lost 0 bases. This CDR3 comprises 15 residues. CDR1 and CDR2 (germline): SGHNT, YYREEE (reference sequence). CDR3 DNA: TGTGCCAGCAGCAGGGACAGACCTAGCACAGATACGCAGTATTTT. It yields the protein CASSRDRPSTDTQYF.

Ten or more counts support this clonotype. V gene TRBV20-1 combines with J gene TRBJ2-2; D gene uncertain. The CDR3 is 13 residues long. The V end was cut by 2 bases, the J end by 5 bases, with 9 bases between. CDR1 is DFQATT and CDR2 is SNEGSKA in the germline V gene (reference sequence). The CDR3 sequence: CSARNVGTGELFF. In nucleotides, the CDR3 is TGCAGTGCTAGAAATGTAGGGACCGGGGAGCTGTTTTTT.

At least ten counts were recorded for this clonotype. V gene TRBV20-1 combines with J gene TRBJ2-5, with 12 bases lining up with TRBD2. The trim removed 4 bases at V and 1 base at J, leaving 4 bases unmatched. The germline CDR1 and CDR2 sequences are DFQATT and SNEGSKA (reference sequence). This CDR3 has 15 amino acids. The CDR3 loop reads CSAMRTSGAQETQYF. CDR3 nucleotides: TGCAGTGCTATGCGGACTAGCGGGGCCCAAGAGACCCAGTACTTC.

Of note for this clonotype: A read error may account for a junction end that differs from germline. The rearrangement links TRBV4-2 to TRBJ2-7; D is undetermined. CDR3 size: 15 residues. Germline assignment: CDR1 LGHNA and CDR2 YNFKEQ. CDR3 sequence reads: CASSQDGDGYYKQYF. The CDR3 bases are TGTGCCAGCAGCCAAGACGGCGACGGTTACTACAAGCAGTACTTC.

CDR3 DNA: TGTGCCAGCAGTGACCAAGACGCAGACCATAATTCACCCCTCCACTTT. It encodes CASSDQDADHNSPLHF. V and J are TRBV25-1 and TRBJ1-6; D unresolved. This CDR3 has 16 residues. Germline values: CDR1 MGHDK, CDR2 SYGVNS. The V end was cut by 3 bases, the J end by 5 bases, with 14 bases between.

This clonotype has a count of ten or more. The J gene is TRBJ2-1, the V gene TRBV9, with TRBD2 identical over 7 bases. The CDR3 length is 15 residues. Germline V lookup: CDR1 SGDLS, CDR2 YYNGEE. The junction had 3 bases not matched to a gene; V was cut back by 0 bases and J by 3 bases. CDR3 nucleotides: TGTGCCAGCAGCGTAGCGGGGGGACTCTACAATGAGCAGTTCTTC. This gives the protein CASSVAGGLYNEQFF.